Here is one T cell receptor (beta chain) with its context. PCR primers comprised 60 Vbeta and 13 Jbeta primers. TCRdb keeps only in-frame clones here, not all; method: immunoSEQ multiplex PCR. The sample comprises over 150,000 clones, 60% to 80% of which are singletons, and approximately 3.7% rests with the top ten. The data were taken from a study of cytomegalovirus exposure and HLA in healthy donors. The CDR3 consists of 15 residues. Germline V gene data show CDR1 as KGHSH and CDR2 as LQKENI. Unmatched junction bases numbered 6, after V lost 4 bases and J lost 2 bases. The material sequenced was PBMCs. The V and J genes are TRBV18 and TRBJ2-3; 7 bases fit TRBD1. This TCR came from a man aged 25 to 45 in good health and CMV-seropositive. The CDR3 is CASSQGQPSTDTQYF. Here the CDR3 DNA reads TGTGCCAGCTCACAGGGACAGCCTTCCACAGATACGCAGTATTTT.